The entry below describes one T cell receptor beta chain. Its specificity is unknown. Assay: immunoSEQ multiplex PCR; the TCRdb copy retains only in-frame clones and omits some. The table records around 150,000 clones, roughly 92% of them present only once. Germline CDR1 reads MNHEY; CDR2 reads SVGAGI. The J segment lost 7 bases and the V segment lost 2 bases, leaving 7 bases of the junction unmatched. This CDR3 spans 15 amino acids. These data come from a study of T cell responses to AZD1222 COVID-19 vaccine. Background on the study: Second doses at about 4 or about 12 weeks were pooled.

Overall study findings and caveats: It should be noted that donors were predominantly white British and more often female, and clonal diversity was possibly underestimated. Reportedly, nearly half the spike-specific TCRs target unmutated variant regions.

The chain recombines TRBV6-5 with TRBJ2-1, with 8 bases fitting TRBD2. The receptor's source is an adult in good health. This specimen was peripheral blood, taken on day 0 of AZD1222 vaccination. The CDR3 sequence is CASSYGLAGLNEQFF. CDR3 DNA sequence: TGTGCCAGCAGTTACGGCTTAGCGGGATTAAATGAGCAGTTCTTC.